The present TCR beta chain was sequenced within a study of T-cell reconstitution after alpha-beta-depleted transplantation in children (dated by TCRdb to the mid-2010s). Background on the whole study: Using TCR repertoire profiling, the study quantitatively followed how T-cell immune reconstitution unfolded in children after TCRalphabeta/CD19-depleted allogeneic hematopoietic cell transplantation. Overall results and qualifications from the work: The apparently early alphabetaT-cell count recovery about two months after transplant was reportedly dependent on only several hundred rapidly expanded clones derived from non-depleted graft cells. In some patients, the high TCRbeta diversity seen at day 60 was put down to recipient T cells and intrathymic progenitors that had survived conditioning. Hyperexpanded clone frequencies declined over subsequent months; after one year, T-cell counts and TCRbeta diversity were mostly attributed to newly produced T cells.

The time point label on this specimen signifies: day 60 (about 2 months) after transplantation. Sample treatment or condition, as interpreted from the label and publication: allogeneic hematopoietic cell transplantation with graft depleted of TCRalphabeta T cells and CD19 B cells. The transplant recipients were children given TCRalphabeta/CD19-depleted allogeneic hematopoietic cell grafts. For this chain, trimming is 1 base at the V end and 6 bases at the J end, and the number of junction bases without a gene match is 3. Per the germline V gene (reference sequence), SGHAT is the CDR1 and FQDESV is the CDR2. The CDR3 has 13 amino acids, counting the end cysteine and phenylalanine. Only CDR3 DNA is held: 39 bases, read in frame from base 1. Library preparation used PCR. The run used an Illumina HiSeq 2500. TCR library preparation used molecular barcoding, with unique molecular identifiers applied to normalize quantification of the TCRbeta repertoire. TCRdb reworked the public reads: Q25 trimming with fastp, MiXCR clone assembly, productive beta chains retained. When rows share a CDR3 protein, they turn into one entry using the most common DNA and genes. The sample has roughly 100,000 distinct CDR3 sequences on record, around 6.1% of them singletons. Jointly, the top ten make up about 6% of the sample.

As for this clonotype: Its antigen target is currently unknown. No much larger clonotype is one base removed from it; base qualities were not supplied.

The chain was built from TRBV11-1 and TRBJ2-7; 7 bases in the middle match TRBD2. The sequence was collected from a female patient aged 2 to 10 who had a stem cell transplant for Fanconi anemia, so the T cells may come from the graft donor. The source material was PBMCs, mostly from graft donor cells, sampled 60 days after TCRalphabeta/CD19-depleted stem cell transplant. The nucleotides read TGTGCCAGCAGCTTAGGCGGGAGTATCGAGCAGTACTTC. Translated, this gives CASSLGGSIEQYF.